This T cell receptor (beta chain) appears in the sequencing data of a study of human T cells and chemical hapten exposure. TCRdb re-called the RACE reads with MiXCR, one entry per CDR3 protein. The top ten clones hold around 1.4% of a sample with about 140,000 distinct CDR3 sequences, 10% to 15% of them seen once. Per the germline V gene, CDR1 is PRHDT and CDR2 is FYEKMQ (reference sequence). V dropped 4 bases and J dropped 3; count of bases not matched to a gene: 7. This CDR3 is 16 amino acids long. This clonotype has more than one count but fewer than ten. Specified time point: patch test 2, 6 weeks after DPC sensitization. Treatment in this sample: therapeutic diphenylcyclopropenone sensitization with weekly scalp DPC.

The V and J genes are TRBV13 and TRBJ2-3, with TRBD1 matching over 10 bases. The receptor was derived from a woman in her 50s with alopecia areata. Some clones in this sample may be carry-over from other donors' samples. The source was whole blood, collected in connection with sensitization to the hapten diphenylcyclopropenone (DPC). In DNA, the CDR3 is TGTGCCAGCAGCTCCCTGCGGGACAGGGGAACAGATACGCAGTATTTT. Translation gives CASSSLRDRGTDTQYF.